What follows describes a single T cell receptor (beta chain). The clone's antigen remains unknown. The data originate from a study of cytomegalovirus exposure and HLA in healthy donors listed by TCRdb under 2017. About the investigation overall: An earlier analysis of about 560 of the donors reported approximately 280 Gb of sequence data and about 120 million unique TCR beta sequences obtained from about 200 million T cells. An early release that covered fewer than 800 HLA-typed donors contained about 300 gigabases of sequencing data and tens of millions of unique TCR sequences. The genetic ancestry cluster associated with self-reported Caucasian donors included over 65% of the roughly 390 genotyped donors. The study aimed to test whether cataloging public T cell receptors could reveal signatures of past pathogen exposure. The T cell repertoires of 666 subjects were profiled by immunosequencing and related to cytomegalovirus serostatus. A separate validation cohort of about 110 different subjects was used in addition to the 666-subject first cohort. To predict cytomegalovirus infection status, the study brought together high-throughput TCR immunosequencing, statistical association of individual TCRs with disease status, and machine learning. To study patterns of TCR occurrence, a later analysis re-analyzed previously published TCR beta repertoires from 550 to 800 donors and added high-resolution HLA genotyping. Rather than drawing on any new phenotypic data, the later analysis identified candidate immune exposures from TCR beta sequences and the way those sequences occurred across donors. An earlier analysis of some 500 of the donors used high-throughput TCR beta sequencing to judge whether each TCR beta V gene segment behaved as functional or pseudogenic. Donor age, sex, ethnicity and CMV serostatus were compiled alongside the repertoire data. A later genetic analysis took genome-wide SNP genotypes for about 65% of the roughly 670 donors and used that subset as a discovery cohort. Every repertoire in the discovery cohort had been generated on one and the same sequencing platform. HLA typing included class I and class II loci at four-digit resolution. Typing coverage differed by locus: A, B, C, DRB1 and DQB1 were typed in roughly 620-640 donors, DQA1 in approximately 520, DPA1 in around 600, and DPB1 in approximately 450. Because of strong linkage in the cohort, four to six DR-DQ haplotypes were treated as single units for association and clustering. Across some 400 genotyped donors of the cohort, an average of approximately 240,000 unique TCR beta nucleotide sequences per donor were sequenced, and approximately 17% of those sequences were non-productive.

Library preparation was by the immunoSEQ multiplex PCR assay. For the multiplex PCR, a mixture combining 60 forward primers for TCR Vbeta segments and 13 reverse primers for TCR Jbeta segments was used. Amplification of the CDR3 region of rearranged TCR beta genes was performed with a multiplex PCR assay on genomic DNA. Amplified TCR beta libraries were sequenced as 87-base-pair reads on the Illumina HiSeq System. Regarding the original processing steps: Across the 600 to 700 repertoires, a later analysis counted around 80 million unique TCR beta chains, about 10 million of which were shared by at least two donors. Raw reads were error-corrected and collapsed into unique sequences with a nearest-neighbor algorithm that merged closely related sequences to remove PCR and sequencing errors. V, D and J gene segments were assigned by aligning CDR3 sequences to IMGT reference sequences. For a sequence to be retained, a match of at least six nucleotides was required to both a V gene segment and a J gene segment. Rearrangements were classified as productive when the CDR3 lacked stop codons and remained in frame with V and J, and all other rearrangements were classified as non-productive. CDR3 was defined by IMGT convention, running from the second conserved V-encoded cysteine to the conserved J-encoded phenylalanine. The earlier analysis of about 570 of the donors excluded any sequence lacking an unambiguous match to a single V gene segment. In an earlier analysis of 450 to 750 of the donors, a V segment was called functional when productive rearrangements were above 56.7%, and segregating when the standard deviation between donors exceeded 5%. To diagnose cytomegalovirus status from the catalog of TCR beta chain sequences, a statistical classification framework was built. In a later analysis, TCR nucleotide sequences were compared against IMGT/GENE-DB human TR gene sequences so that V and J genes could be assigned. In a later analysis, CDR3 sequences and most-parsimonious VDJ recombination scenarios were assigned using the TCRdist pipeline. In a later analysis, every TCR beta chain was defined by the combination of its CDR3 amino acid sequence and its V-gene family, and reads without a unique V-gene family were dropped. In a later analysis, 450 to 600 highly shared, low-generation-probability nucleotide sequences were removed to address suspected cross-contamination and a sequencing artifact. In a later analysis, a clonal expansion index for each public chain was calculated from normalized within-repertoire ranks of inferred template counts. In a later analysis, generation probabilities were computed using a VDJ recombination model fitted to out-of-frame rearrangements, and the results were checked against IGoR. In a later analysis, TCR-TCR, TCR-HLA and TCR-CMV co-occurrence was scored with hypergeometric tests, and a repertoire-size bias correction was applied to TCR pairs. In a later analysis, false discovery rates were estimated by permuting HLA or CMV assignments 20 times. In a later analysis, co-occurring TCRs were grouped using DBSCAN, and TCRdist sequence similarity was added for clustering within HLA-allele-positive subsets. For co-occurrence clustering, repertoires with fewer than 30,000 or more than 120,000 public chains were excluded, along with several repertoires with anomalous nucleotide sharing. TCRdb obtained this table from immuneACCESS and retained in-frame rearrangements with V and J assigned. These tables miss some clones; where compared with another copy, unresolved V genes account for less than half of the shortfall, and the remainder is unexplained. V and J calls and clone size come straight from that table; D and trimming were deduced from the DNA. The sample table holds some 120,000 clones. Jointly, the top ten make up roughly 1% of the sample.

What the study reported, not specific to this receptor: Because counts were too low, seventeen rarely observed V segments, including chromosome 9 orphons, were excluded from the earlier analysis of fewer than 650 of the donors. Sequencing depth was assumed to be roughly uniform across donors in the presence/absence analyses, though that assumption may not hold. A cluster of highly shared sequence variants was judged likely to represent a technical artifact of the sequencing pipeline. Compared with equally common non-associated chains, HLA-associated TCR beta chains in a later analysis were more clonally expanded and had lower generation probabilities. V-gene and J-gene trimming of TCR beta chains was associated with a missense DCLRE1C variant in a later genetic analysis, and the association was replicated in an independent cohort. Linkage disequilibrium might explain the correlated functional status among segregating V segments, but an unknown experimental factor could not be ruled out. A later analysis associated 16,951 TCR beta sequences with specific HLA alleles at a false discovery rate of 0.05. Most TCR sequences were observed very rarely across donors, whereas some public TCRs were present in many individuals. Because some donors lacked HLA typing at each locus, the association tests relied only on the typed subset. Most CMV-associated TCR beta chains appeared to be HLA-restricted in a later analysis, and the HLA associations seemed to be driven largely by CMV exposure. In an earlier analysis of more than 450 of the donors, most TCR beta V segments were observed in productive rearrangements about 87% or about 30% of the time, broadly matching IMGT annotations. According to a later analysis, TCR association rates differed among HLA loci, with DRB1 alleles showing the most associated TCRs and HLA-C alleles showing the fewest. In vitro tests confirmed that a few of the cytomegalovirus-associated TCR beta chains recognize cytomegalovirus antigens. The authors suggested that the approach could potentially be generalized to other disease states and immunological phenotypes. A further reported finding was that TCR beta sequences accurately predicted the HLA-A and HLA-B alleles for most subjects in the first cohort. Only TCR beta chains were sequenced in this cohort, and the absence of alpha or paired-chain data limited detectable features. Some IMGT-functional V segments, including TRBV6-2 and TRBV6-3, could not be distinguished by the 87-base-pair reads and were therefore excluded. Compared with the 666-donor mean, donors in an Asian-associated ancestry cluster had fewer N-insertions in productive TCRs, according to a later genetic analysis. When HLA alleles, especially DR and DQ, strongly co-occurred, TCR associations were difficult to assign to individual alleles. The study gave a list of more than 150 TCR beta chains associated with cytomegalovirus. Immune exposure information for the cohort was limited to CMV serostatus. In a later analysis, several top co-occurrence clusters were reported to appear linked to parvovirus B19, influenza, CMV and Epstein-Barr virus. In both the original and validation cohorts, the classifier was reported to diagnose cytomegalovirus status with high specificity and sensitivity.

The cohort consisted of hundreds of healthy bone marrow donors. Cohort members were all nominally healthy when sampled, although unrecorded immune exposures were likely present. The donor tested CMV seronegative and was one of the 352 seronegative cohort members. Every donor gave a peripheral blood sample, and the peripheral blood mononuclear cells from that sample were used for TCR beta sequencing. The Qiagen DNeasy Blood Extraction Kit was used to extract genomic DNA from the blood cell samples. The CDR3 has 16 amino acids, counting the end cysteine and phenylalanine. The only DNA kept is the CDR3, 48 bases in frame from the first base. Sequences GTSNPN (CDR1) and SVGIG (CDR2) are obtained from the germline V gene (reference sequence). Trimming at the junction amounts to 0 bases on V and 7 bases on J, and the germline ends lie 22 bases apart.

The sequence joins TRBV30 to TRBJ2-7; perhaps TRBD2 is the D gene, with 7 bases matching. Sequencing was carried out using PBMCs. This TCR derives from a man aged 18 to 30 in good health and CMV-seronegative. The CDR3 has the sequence CAWSVPRGADFGEQYF. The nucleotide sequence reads TGTGCCTGGAGTGTACCTCGGGGGGCGGACTTTGGGGAGCAGTACTTC. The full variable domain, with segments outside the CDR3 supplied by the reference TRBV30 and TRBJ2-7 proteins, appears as SQTIHQWPATLVQPVGSPLSLECTVEGTSNPNLYWYRQAAGRGLQLLFYSVGIGQISSEVPQNLSASRPQDRQFILSSKKLLLSDSGFYLCAWSVPRGADFGEQYFGPGTRLTVT.